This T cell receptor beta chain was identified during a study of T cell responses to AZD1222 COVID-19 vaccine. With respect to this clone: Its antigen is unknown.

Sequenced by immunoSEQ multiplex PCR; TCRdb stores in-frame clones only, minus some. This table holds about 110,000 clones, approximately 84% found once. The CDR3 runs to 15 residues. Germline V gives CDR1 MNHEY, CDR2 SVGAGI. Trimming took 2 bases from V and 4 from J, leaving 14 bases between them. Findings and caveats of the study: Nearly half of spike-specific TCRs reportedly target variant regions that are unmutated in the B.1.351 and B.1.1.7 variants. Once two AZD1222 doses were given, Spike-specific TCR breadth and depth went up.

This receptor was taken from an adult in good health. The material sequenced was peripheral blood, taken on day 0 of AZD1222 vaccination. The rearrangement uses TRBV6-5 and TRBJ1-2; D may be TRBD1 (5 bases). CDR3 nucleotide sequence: TGTGCCAGCAGTTACCTCGGGGCTACCGCCTATGGCTACACCTTC. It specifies CASSYLGATAYGYTF.